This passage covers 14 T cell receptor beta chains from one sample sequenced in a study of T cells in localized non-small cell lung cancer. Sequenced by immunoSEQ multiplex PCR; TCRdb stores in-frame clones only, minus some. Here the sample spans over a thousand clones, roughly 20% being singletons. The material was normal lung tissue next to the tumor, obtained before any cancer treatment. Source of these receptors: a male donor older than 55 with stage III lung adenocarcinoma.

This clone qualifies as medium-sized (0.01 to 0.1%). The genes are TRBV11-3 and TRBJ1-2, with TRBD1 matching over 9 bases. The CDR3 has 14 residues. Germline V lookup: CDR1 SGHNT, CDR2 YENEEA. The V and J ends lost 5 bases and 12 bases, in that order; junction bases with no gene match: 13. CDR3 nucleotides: TGTGCCAGCAGCGAAGACTCCGGGACAGGGCGCAACACCTTC. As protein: CASSEDSGTGRNTF.

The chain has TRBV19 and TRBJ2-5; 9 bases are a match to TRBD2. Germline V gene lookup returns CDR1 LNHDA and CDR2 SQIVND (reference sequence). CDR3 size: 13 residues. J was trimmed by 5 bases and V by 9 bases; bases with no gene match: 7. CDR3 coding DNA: TGTGCCAGCGGCGGGGGGGTTCGTGAGACCCAGTACTTC. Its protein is CASGGGVRETQYF.

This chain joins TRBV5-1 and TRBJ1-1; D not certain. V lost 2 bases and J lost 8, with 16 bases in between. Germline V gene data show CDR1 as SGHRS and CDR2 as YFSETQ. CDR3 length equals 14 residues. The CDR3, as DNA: TGCGCCAGCAGCTTCTCCGGAGAGGCGACCGAAGCTTTCTTT. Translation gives CASSFSGEATEAFF.

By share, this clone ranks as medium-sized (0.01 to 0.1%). The CDR3 reads CASSHDLQGFYGYTF. The DNA for the CDR3 is TGTGCCAGCAGCCATGACCTACAGGGTTTTTATGGCTACACCTTC. The rearrangement joins TRBV11-3 to TRBJ1-2; possibly TRBD1 for D (6 bases). Germline V gives CDR1 SGHNT, CDR2 YENEEA. This CDR3 region has 15 residues. V was clipped by 5 bases and J by 5 bases, with 18 bases between them.

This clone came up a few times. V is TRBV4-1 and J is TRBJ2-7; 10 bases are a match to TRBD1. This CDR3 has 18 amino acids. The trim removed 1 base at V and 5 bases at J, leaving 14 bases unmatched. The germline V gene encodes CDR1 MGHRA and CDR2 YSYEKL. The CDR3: CASSQGGSTGQGNNEQYF. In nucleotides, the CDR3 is TGCGCCAGCAGCCAAGGGGGATCCACGGGACAGGGGAACAACGAGCAGTACTTC.

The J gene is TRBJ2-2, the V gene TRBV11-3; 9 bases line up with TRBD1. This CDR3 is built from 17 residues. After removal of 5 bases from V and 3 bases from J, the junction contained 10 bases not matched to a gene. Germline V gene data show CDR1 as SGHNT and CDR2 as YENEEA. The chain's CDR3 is CASSPLRDRVDTGELFF. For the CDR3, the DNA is TGTGCCAGCAGCCCCCTCCGGGACAGGGTGGACACCGGGGAGCTGTTTTTT.

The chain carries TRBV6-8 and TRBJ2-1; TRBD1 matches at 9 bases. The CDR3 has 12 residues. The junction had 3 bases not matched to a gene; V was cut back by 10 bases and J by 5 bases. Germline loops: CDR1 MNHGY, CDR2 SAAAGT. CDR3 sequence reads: CATDRGDNEQFF. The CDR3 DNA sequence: TGTGCCACAGACAGGGGGGACAATGAGCAGTTCTTC.

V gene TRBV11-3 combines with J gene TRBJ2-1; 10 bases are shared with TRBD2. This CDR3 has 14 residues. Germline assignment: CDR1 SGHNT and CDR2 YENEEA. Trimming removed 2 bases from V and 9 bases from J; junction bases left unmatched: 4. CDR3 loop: CASSLRVAGGEQFF. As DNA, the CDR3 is TGTGCCAGCAGCTTAAGAGTAGCGGGGGGTGAGCAGTTCTTC.

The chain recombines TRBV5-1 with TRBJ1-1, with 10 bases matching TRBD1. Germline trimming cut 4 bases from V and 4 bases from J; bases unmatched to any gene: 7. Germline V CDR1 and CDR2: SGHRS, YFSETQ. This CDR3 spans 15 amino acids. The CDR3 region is CASSLRQGAGTEAFF. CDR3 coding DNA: TGCGCCAGCAGCCTCCGACAGGGGGCCGGCACTGAAGCTTTCTTT.

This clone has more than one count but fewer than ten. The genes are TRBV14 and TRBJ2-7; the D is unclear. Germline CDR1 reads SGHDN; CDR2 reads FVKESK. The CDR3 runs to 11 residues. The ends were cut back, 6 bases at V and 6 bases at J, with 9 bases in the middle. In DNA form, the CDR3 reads TGTGCCAGCAGTCACGCTAGCGAGCAGTACTTC. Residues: CASSHASEQYF.

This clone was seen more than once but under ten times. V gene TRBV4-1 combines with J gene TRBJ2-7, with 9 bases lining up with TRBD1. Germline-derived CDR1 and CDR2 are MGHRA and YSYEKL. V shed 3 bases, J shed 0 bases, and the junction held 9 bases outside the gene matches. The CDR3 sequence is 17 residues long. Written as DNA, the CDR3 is TGCGCCAGCAGCCAGATAAGACAGGGGGGGAGCTCCTACGAGCAGTACTTC. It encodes CASSQIRQGGSSYEQYF.

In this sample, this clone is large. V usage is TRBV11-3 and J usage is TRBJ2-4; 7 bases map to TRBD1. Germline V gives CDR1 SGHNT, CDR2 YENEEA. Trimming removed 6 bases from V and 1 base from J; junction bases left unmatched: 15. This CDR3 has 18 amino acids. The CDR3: CASSPGQAFSWAKNIQYF. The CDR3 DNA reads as TGTGCCAGCAGTCCAGGACAGGCCTTCTCGTGGGCCAAAAACATTCAGTACTTC. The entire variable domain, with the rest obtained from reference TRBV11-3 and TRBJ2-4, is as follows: EAGVVQSPRYKIIEKKQPVAFWCNPISGHNTLYWYLQNLGQGPELLIRYENEEAVDDSQLPKDRFSAERLKGVDSTLKIQPAELGDSAVYLCASSPGQAFSWAKNIQYFGAGTRLSVL.

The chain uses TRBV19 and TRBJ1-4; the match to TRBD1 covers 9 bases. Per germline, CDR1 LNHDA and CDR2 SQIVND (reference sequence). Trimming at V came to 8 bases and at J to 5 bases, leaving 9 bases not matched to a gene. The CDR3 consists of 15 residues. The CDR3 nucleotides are TGTGCCAGTCAGAACAGGGGGCAGGAGAATGAAAAACTGTTTTTT. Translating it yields CASQNRGQENEKLFF.

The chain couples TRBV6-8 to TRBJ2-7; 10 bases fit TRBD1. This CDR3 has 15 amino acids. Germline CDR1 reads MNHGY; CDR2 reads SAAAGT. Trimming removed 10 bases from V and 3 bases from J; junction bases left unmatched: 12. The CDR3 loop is CAINKGQGKFYEQYF. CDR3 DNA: TGTGCCATCAATAAGGGACAGGGGAAGTTCTACGAGCAGTACTTC.